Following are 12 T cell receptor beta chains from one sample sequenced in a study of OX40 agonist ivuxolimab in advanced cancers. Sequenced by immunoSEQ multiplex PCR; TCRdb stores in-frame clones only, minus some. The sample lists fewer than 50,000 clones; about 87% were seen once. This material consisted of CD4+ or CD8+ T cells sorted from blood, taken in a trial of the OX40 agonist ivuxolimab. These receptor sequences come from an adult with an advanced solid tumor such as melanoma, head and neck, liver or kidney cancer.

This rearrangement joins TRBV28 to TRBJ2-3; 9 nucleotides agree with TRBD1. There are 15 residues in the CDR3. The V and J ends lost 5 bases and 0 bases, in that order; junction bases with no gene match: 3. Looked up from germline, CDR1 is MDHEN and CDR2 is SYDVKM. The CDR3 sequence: CASSTGGSSTDTQYF. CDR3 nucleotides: TGTGCCAGCAGTACAGGGGGCTCTAGCACAGATACGCAGTATTTT. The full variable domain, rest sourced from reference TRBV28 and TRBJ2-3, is DVKVTQSSRYLVKRTGEKVFLECVQDMDHENMFWYRQDPGLGLRLIYFSYDVKMKEKGDIPEGYSVSREKKERFSLILESASTNQTSMYLCASSTGGSSTDTQYFGPGTRLTVL.

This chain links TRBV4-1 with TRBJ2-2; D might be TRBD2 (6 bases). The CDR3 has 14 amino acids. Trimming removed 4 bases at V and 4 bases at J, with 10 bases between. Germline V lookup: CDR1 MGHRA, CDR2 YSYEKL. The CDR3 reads CASSLGLLTGELFF. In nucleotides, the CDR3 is TGCGCCAGCAGCCTGGGACTTCTCACCGGGGAGCTGTTTTTT.

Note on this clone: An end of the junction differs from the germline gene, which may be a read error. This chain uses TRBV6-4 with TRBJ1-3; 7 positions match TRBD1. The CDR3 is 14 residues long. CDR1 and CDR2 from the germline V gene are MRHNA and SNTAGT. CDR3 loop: CASTDRAFGNTIYF. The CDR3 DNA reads TGTGCCAGCACTGACAGGGCCTTTGGAAACACCATATATTTT.

Here the CDR3 reads CASSEALGGAVQYF. The CDR3 coding sequence is TGTGCCAGCAGTGAAGCGCTGGGGGGAGCGGTGCAGTACTTC. The J gene is TRBJ2-7, the V gene TRBV2, with D perhaps TRBD2 (6 bases). Trimming took 0 bases from V and 9 from J, leaving 15 bases between them. This CDR3 spans 14 amino acids. In germline, CDR1 is SNHLY, CDR2 FYNNEI.

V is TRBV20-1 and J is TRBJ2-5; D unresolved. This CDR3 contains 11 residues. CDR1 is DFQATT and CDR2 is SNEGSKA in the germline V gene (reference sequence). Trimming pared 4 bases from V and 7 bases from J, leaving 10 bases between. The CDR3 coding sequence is TGCAGTGCTAATTTCATGGGGACCCAGTACTTC. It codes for CSANFMGTQYF.

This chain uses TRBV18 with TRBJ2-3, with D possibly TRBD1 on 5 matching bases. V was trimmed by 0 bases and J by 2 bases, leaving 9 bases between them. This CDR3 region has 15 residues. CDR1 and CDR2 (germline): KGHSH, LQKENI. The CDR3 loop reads CASSPPSRDTDTQYF. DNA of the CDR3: TGTGCCAGCTCACCACCCTCCAGGGACACAGATACGCAGTATTTT.

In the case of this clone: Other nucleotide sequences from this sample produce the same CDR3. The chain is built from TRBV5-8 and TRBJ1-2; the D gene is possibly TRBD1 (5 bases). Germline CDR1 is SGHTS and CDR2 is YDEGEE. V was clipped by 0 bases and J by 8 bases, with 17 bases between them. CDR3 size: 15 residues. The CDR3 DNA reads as TGTGCCAGCAGCTTGGTCGCCTGGGGGTTGGGAGGCTACACCTTC. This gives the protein CASSLVAWGLGGYTF.

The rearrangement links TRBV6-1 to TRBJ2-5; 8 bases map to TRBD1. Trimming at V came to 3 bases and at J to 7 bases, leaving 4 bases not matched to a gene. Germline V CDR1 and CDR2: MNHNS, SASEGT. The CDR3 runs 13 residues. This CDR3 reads CASSEDRDGTQYF. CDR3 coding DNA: TGTGCCAGCAGTGAGGACAGGGATGGGACCCAGTACTTC.

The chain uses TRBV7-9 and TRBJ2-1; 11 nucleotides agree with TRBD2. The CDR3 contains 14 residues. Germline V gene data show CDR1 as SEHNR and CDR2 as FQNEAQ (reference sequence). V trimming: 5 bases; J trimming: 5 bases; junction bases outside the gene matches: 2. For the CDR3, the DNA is TGTGCCAGCAGCCTGGGACTAGCGGACAATGAGCAGTTCTTC. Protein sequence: CASSLGLADNEQFF. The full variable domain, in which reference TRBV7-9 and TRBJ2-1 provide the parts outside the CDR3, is DTGVSQNPRHKITKRGQNVTFRCDPISEHNRLYWYRQTLGQGPEFLTYFQNEAQLEKSRLLSDRFSAERPKGSFSTLEIQRTEQGDSAMYLCASSLGLADNEQFFGPGTRLTVL.

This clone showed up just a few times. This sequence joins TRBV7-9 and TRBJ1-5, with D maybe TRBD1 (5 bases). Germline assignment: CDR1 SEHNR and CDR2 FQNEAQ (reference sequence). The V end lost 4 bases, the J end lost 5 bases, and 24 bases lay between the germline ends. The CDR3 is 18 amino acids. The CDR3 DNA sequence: TGTGCCAGCAGCTCGACATTCGGGGCGGGCATCGACGATCAGCCCCAGCATTTT. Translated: CASSSTFGAGIDDQPQHF. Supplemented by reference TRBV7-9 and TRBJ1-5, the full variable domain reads DTGVSQNPRHKITKRGQNVTFRCDPISEHNRLYWYRQTLGQGPEFLTYFQNEAQLEKSRLLSDRFSAERPKGSFSTLEIQRTEQGDSAMYLCASSSTFGAGIDDQPQHFGDGTRLSIL.

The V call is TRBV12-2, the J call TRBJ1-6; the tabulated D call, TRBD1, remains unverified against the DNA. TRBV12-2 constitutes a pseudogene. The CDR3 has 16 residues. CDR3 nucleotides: TGTGCAAGTCGCTTAGCCGGGGACAGTTATAATTCACCCCTCCACTTT. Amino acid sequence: CASRLAGDSYNSPLHF.

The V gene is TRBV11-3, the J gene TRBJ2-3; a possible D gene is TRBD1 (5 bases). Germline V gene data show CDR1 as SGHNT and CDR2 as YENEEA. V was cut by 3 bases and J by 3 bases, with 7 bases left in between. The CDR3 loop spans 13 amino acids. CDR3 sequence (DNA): TGTGCCAGCAGCTTGACAGTTACAGATACGCAGTATTTT. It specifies CASSLTVTDTQYF. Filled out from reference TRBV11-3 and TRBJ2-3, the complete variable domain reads EAGVVQSPRYKIIEKKQPVAFWCNPISGHNTLYWYLQNLGQGPELLIRYENEEAVDDSQLPKDRFSAERLKGVDSTLKIQPAELGDSAVYLCASSLTVTDTQYFGPGTRLTVL.